The rows below give T cell receptor beta chains drawn from one sample of a study of T cell repertoires in cytomegalovirus infection. These receptors' antigens are unknown. TCRdb passed the reads through MiXCR, listing each CDR3 protein once. This table has about 50,000 distinct CDR3 sequences, about 19% appearing once. Sequencing used CD8+ T cells from cultured PBMCs, obtained from culture after CMV antigen stimulation. All receptors derive from a human donor in good health (CMV status not recorded). Some clones in this sample may be carry-over from other donors' samples. The CDR3 runs from the conserved cysteine through the conserved F or W. The D gene is left open where the match is weak. The listing skips clone size in some rows; elsewhere it reads once, few, many or a size class.

>few|TRBJ1-3|TRBD1|TRBV28
CASSLDLGGQGQNTIYF
TGTGCCAGCAGTTTAGATCTCGGGGGACAGGGACAAAACACCATATATTTT
>few|TRBJ2-7|TRBD1|TRBV4-3
CASSRDRGNEQYF
TGCGCCAGCAGCCGCGACAGGGGGAACGAGCAGTACTTC
>-|TRBJ2-7|-|TRBV12-3/TRBV12-4
CASSTTYEQYF
TGTGCCAGCAGTACTACCTACGAGCAGTACTTC
>-|TRBJ1-2|-|TRBV28
CASSAPRTEGYGYTF
TGTGCCAGCAGTGCCCCTAGGACCGAGGGCTATGGCTACACCTTC
>-|TRBJ1-2|TRBD1|TRBV6-5
CASSIGQGLDYGYTF
TGTGCCAGCAGTATTGGACAGGGCCTGGACTATGGCTACACCTTC
>medium-sized|TRBJ1-6|-|TRBV7-2
CASREGQNSPLHF
TGTGCCAGCAGGGAGGGACAAAATTCACCCCTCCACTTT
>-|TRBJ1-2|TRBD1|TRBV6-6
CASSTRDRPPAGYTF
TGTGCCAGCAGTACTAGGGACAGGCCTCCGGCGGGCTACACCTTC
>few|TRBJ1-1|-|TRBV7-2
CASSRYQYTEAFF
TGTGCCAGCAGCCGGTATCAGTACACTGAAGCTTTCTTT
>few|TRBJ2-4|-|TRBV7-2
CASSLVPLAKNIQYF
TGTGCCAGCAGCTTAGTGCCACTAGCCAAAAACATTCAGTACTTC
>-|TRBJ2-3|-|TRBV7-2
CASSSLASDTQYF
TGTGCCAGCAGCTCGCTAGCGTCAGATACGCAGTATTTT
>few|TRBJ2-2|-|TRBV6-5
CASSYSTGPGELFF
TGTGCCAGCAGTTACTCTACGGGCCCCGGGGAGCTGTTTTTT
>-|TRBJ2-1|-|TRBV27
CASTWGGATYNEQFF
TGTGCCAGCACATGGGGGGGGGCAACGTACAATGAGCAGTTCTTC
>few|TRBJ2-3|TRBD2|TRBV11-2
CASSLEGSGMRDTQYF
TGTGCCAGCAGCTTAGAGGGTAGCGGGATGAGAGATACGCAGTATTTT
>few|TRBJ2-5|TRBD2|TRBV28
CASSPQSGLAAWTQYF
TGTGCCAGCAGTCCCCAATCGGGACTAGCGGCGTGGACCCAGTACTTC
>few|TRBJ2-1|TRBD1|TRBV5-1
CASSSGQGRDEQFF
TGCGCCAGCAGCTCGGGACAGGGTAGGGATGAGCAGTTCTTC
>few|TRBJ1-1|-|TRBV27
CASSLWAEMNTEAFF
TGTGCCAGCAGTTTATGGGCAGAGATGAACACTGAAGCTTTCTTT
>few|TRBJ2-7|-|TRBV7-8
CASSSGPEEQYF
TGTGCCAGCAGCTCCGGACCGGAGGAGCAGTACTTC
>-|TRBJ2-4|-|TRBV12-3/TRBV12-4
CASSPGSVQYF
TGTGCCAGCAGTCCTGGGTCCGTTCAGTACTTC
>-|TRBJ2-3|TRBD1|TRBV27
CAARDRSTDTQYF
TGTGCCGCCAGGGACAGGAGCACAGATACGCAGTATTTT
>-|TRBJ1-5|-|TRBV11-2
CASSLDRRPNQPQHF
TGTGCCAGCAGCCTGGACAGACGGCCCAATCAGCCCCAGCATTTT
>-|TRBJ2-3|TRBD1|TRBV7-9
CASSLVGKTGERATDTQYF
TGTGCCAGCAGCTTAGTCGGAAAGACAGGGGAGAGGGCCACAGATACGCAGTATTTT
>few|TRBJ1-2|TRBD1|TRBV7-8
CASSFGTGLMDNYGYTF
TGTGCCAGCAGCTTTGGGACAGGTTTGATGGACAACTATGGCTACACCTTC
>few|TRBJ1-2|TRBD1|TRBV27
CASSLMQGAIYGYTF
TGTGCCAGCAGTTTAATGCAGGGGGCGATCTATGGCTACACCTTC
>-|TRBJ1-1|-|TRBV25-1
CASSGGQIMNTEAFF
TGTGCCAGCAGTGGAGGACAGATCATGAACACTGAAGCTTTCTTT
>few|TRBJ1-1|-|TRBV6-1
CASSTPGNLAGSEAFF
TGTGCCAGCAGTACGCCTGGGAATCTCGCAGGCAGTGAAGCTTTCTTT
>once|TRBJ1-2|-|TRBV7-9
CASSSPSNTGQTFFYGYTF
TGTGCCAGCAGCTCCCCGAGTAATACAGGCCAGACCTTTTTCTATGGCTACACCTTC
>-|TRBJ2-1|-|TRBV6-2/TRBV6-3
CASSTGSYNEQFF
TGTGCCAGCAGTACCGGCTCCTACAATGAGCAGTTCTTC
>-|TRBJ2-2|-|TRBV6-6
CASSSTGELFF
TGTGCCAGCAGTTCCACCGGGGAGCTGTTTTTT
>-|TRBJ1-2|-|TRBV10-2
CASSESQTYYGYTF
TGCGCCAGCAGTGAATCCCAGACTTACTATGGCTACACCTTC
>few|TRBJ2-1|TRBD1|TRBV7-8
CASSLAQGESYNEQFF
TGTGCCAGCAGCTTAGCCCAGGGGGAATCCTACAATGAGCAGTTCTTC
>-|TRBJ2-2|TRBD2|TRBV7-6
CASSLGLANTGELFF
TGTGCCAGCAGCCTTGGACTAGCGAACACCGGGGAGCTGTTTTTT
>-|TRBJ1-1|-|TRBV10-3
CAISESRREAFF
TGTGCCATCAGTGAGTCGAGGCGTGAAGCTTTCTTT
>-|TRBJ2-7|-|TRBV7-2
CASSLPLGAYSYEQYF
TGTGCCAGCAGCCTACCTTTGGGGGCCTACTCCTACGAGCAGTACTTC
>-|TRBJ2-1|-|TRBV6-5
CASSYSLYNEQFF
TGTGCCAGCAGTTACTCCTTATACAATGAGCAGTTCTTC
>few|TRBJ2-7|TRBD2|TRBV3-1
CASSQVTSGIYEQYF
TGTGCCAGCAGCCAAGTAACTAGCGGAATTTACGAGCAGTACTTC
>-|TRBJ2-7|-|TRBV7-2
CASSAVLGRSSYEQYF
TGTGCCAGCAGCGCGGTGTTGGGGCGTAGCTCCTACGAGCAGTACTTC
>-|TRBJ1-6|-|TRBV7-2
CASRPGTLGPDNSPLHF
TGTGCCAGCAGACCCGGGACGCTCGGTCCGGATAATTCACCCCTCCACTTT